Listed below are T cell receptor beta chains from one sample, sequenced in a study of radiotherapy plus CTLA-4 blockade in lung cancer. Sequencing used immunoSEQ multiplex PCR; TCRdb keeps in-frame clones, though not all of them. Found here are roughly 92,000 clones, 86% of them singletons; the top ten hold approximately 2.2%. The starting material was peripheral blood, obtained from a patient treated with radiotherapy plus ipilimumab. These receptors came from a human donor with non-small cell lung cancer who had a partial response to radiotherapy plus ipilimumab. CDR3s include the opening cysteine and the closing phenylalanine or tryptophan. The order of the fields is V gene, J gene, CDR3 protein.

>TRBV18|TRBJ1-1
CASLPTASNTEAFF
>TRBV5-6|TRBJ2-7
CASSPRQTTYEQYF
>TRBV2|TRBJ1-1
CASISQGFAEAFF
>TRBV10-3|TRBJ2-3
CAISESSGRGMGQYF
>TRBV7-9|TRBJ1-5
CASSLAAGVISNQPQHF
>TRBV2|TRBJ1-6
CASKGGTDNSPLHF
>TRBV2|TRBJ1-5
CASSEEGLPGEPQHF
>TRBV11-3|TRBJ2-5
CASSPNRVGETQYF
>TRBV2|TRBJ1-5
CATSDPTTGGYQPQHF
>TRBV6-1|TRBJ2-2
CASRSGGPKTGELFF
>TRBV10-2|TRBJ2-7
CASSGLSVGGTYEQYF
>TRBV7-6|TRBJ1-2
CASSRRAQGGYGYTF
>TRBV11-2|TRBJ2-1
CASSFGTSGYNEQFF
>TRBV4-2|TRBJ1-2
CASSQDRDIPIGYTF
>TRBV28|TRBJ1-1
CAIRHRMNTEAFF
>TRBV6-5|TRBJ1-1
CASSYSEGNTEAFF
>TRBV6-6|TRBJ2-5
CASKAGVKETQYF
>TRBV14|TRBJ2-5
CASSQGGRGLGETQYF
>TRBV5-4|TRBJ1-5
CASSLTTGDSNQPQHF
>TRBV4-2|TRBJ2-7
CASSIGGATGKYEQYF
>TRBV28|TRBJ2-7
CASSFDKTGLRYEQYF
>TRBV28|TRBJ1-2
CASRGSTGSYGYTF
>TRBV6-5|TRBJ1-1
CASSESKPSTKAFF
>TRBV20-1|TRBJ2-7
CSVADLYEQYF
>TRBV4-3|TRBJ2-1
CASSQAPASSYNEQFF
>TRBV7-9|TRBJ1-2
CASSLATVENYGYTF
>TRBV11-2|TRBJ2-1
CASSSLAGKTYNEQFF
>TRBV30|TRBJ1-4
CAWSAGVAEKLFF
>TRBV7-6|TRBJ2-1
CASSRQGIGNEQFF
>TRBV2|TRBJ2-1
CASSLLAGFYNEQFF
>TRBV4-3|TRBJ1-1
CASSQAPGGTTEAFF
>TRBV4-3|TRBJ1-4
CASSYLGQGNEKLFF
>TRBV6-1|TRBJ1-5
CASSELSGASNQPQHF
>TRBV19|TRBJ2-1
CASSIDLQPGYNEQFF
>TRBV5-1|TRBJ2-5
CASSAGLAKETQYF
>TRBV7-8|TRBJ1-2
CASSPGQSNYGYTF
>TRBV5-6|TRBJ1-2
CASSLGAGTGDDGYTF
>TRBV6-5|TRBJ2-7
CASSYGGMFYEQYF
>TRBV7-2|TRBJ2-5
CASKLGLVRGRRLQETQYF
>TRBV5-1|TRBJ1-4
CASSLGTGREKLFF
>TRBV11-2|TRBJ1-1
CASSPRFIASEAFF